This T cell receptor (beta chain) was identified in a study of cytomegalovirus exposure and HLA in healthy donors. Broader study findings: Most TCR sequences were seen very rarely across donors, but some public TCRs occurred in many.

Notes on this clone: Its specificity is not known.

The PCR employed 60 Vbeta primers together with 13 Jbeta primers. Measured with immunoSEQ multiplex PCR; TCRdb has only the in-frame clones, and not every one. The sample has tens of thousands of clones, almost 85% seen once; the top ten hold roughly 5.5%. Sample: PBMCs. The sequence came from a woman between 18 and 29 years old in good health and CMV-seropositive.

The CDR3 loop reads CASSLGTSGRGVLYEQYF. The DNA for the CDR3 is TGTGCCAGCAGTTTAGGGACTAGCGGGAGGGGGGTCCTCTACGAGCAGTACTTC. The V call is TRBV28, the J call TRBJ2-7; 16 bases are shared with TRBD2. The CDR3 runs 18 residues. V gave up 2 bases and J gave up 3 bases; unmatched junction bases: 7. Germline V gene data show CDR1 as MDHEN and CDR2 as SYDVKM.